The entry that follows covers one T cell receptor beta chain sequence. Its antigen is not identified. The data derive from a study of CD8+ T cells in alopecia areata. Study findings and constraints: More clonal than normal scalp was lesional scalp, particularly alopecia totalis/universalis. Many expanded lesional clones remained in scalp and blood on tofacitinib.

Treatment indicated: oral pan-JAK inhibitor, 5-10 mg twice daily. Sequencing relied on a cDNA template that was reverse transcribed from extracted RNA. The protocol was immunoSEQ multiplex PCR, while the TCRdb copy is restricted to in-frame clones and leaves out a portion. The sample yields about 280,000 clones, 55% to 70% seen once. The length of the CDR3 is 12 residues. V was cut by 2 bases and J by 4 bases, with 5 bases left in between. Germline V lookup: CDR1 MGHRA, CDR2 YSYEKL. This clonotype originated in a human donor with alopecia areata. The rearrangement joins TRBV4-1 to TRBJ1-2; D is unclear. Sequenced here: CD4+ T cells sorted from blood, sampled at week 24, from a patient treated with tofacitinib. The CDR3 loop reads CASSQPTYGYTF. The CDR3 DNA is TGCGCCAGCAGCCAACCCACCTATGGCTACACCTTC.